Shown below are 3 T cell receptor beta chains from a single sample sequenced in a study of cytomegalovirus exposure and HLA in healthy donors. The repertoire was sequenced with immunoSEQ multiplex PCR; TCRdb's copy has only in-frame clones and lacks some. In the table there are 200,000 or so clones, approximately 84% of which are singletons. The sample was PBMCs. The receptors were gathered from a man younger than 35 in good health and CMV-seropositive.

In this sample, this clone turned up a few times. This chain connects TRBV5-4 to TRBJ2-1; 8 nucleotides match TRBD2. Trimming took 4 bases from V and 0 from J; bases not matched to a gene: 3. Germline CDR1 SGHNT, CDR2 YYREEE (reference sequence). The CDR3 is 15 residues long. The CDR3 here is CASSTTSGSYNEQFF. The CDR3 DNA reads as TGTGCCAGCAGCACCACTAGCGGCTCCTACAATGAGCAGTTCTTC.

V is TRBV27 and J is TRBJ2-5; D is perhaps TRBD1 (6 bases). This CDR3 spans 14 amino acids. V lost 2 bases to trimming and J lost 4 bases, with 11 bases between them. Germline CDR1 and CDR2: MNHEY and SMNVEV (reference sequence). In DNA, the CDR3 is TGTGCCAGCAGTTTAAGAGGGGGATTAGAGACCCAGTACTTC. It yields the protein CASSLRGGLETQYF.

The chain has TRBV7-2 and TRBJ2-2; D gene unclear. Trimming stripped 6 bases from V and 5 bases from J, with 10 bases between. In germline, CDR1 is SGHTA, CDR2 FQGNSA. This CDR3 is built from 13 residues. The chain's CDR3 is CASSLRWTGELFF. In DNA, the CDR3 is TGTGCCAGCAGTCTCAGATGGACCGGGGAGCTGTTTTTT.